The 8 T cell receptor beta chains given below trace back to one sample, sequenced in a study of PD-1 blockade in mismatch repair-deficient tumors. Antigens for these TCRs are unknown. Some clones are missing from TCRdb's copy, which holds only in-frame ones; the method was immunoSEQ multiplex PCR. The sample shows about 9,500 clones, about nine tenths of them seen only once. Time point meaning: approximately eleven-day in vitro stimulation with candidate neoantigen peptide 3. Source: cells cultured in vitro, taken from a patient treated with pembrolizumab. These receptors originate from an adult with mismatch repair-deficient cancer.

The chain links TRBV10-3 to TRBJ2-1; 10 nucleotides align to TRBD2. Germline loops: CDR1 ENHRY, CDR2 SYGVKD. CDR3 length equals 16 residues. V was pared by 10 bases and J by 4 bases, with 13 bases of the junction left unmatched. The CDR3 sequence is CASIFPGLARYNEQFF. For the CDR3, the DNA is TGTGCCAGCATATTCCCGGGACTAGCGAGATACAATGAGCAGTTCTTC.

This chain joins TRBV7-7 and TRBJ2-2; D is unresolved. This CDR3 is built from 16 residues. Germline loops: CDR1 SSHAT, CDR2 FNYEAQ (reference sequence). V was clipped by 4 bases and J by 4 bases, with 16 bases between them. The CDR3 bases are TGTGCCAGCAGCTCTTCGGTGACGGCCACCACCGGGGAGCTGTTTTTT. This gives the protein CASSSSVTATTGELFF.

CDR3 sequence (DNA): TGCGCCAGCAGCTTGGAGACAGGGGGAGACACCGGGGAGCTGTTTTTT. It specifies CASSLETGGDTGELFF. The chain links TRBV5-1 to TRBJ2-2, with 9 nucleotides matching TRBD1. The CDR3 is 16 residues long. The junction had 3 bases not matched to a gene; V was cut back by 0 bases and J by 3 bases. Germline-derived CDR1 and CDR2 are SGHRS and YFSETQ.

The V and J genes are TRBV5-1 and TRBJ1-1; 10 positions agree with TRBD1. With V trimmed by 3 bases and J by 10 bases, 9 bases remained unmatched. Germline CDR1 SGHRS, CDR2 YFSETQ. The CDR3 is 14 amino acids. The CDR3 sequence is CASSWGTGDSAAFF. CDR3 in DNA: TGCGCCAGCAGCTGGGGGACAGGGGACTCGGCAGCTTTCTTT.

A few counts support this clone. This chain connects TRBV28 to TRBJ1-5, with D possibly matching TRBD1 (5 bases). This CDR3 comprises 13 residues. Germline V lookup: CDR1 MDHEN, CDR2 SYDVKM. Trimming cost V 2 bases and J 11 bases, with 13 bases left between them. CDR3 coding DNA: TGTGCCAGCAGTTTAGAGGTACTCAGGGCCCAGCATTTT. Residues: CASSLEVLRAQHF.

The V call is TRBV10-1, the J call TRBJ2-5, with 10 bases matching TRBD2. Germline CDR1 WNHNN, CDR2 SYGVQD (reference sequence). The CDR3 is 14 amino acids. Trimming cost V 4 bases and J 3 bases; bases outside gene matches: 2. In nucleotides, the CDR3 is TGCGCCAGCAGTGTAACTAGCGGGAAAGAGACCCAGTACTTC. It is translated as CASSVTSGKETQYF.

The chain combines TRBV10-3 with TRBJ2-7; D might be TRBD1 (5 bases). CDR1 and CDR2 from the germline V gene are ENHRY and SYGVKD. This CDR3 has 14 amino acids. With 4 bases removed from V and 2 bases from J, the gap between germline ends came to 12 bases. This CDR3 reads CAISALQTAYEQYF. The CDR3 DNA reads TGTGCCATCAGTGCGTTACAGACAGCCTACGAGCAGTACTTC.

There are a few counts of this clone. V gene TRBV7-6 combines with J gene TRBJ1-6; D unresolved. This CDR3 has 13 amino acids. Trimming left V 5 bases short and J 15 bases short, with 17 bases between. The germline gives CDR1 SGHVS, CDR2 FNYEAQ. This CDR3 is CASSGPGLQFLHF. The CDR3 bases are TGTGCCAGCAGCGGGCCCGGACTCCAATTCCTCCACTTT.